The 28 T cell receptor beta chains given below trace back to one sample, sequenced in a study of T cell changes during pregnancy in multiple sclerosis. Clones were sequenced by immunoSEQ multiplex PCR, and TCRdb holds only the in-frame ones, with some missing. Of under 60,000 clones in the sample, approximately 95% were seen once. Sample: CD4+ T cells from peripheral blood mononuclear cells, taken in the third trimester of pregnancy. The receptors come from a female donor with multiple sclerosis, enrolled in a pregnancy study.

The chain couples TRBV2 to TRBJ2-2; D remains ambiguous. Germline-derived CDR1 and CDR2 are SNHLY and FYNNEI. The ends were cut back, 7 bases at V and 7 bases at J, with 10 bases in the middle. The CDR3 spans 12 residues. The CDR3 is CASKVDIGELFF. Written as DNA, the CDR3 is TGTGCCAGCAAGGTTGACATCGGGGAGCTGTTTTTT.

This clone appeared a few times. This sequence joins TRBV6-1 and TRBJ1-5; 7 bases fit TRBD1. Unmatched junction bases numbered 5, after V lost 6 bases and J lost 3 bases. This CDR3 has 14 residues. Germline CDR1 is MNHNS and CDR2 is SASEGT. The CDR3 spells CASRMGQTNQPQHF. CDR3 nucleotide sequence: TGTGCCAGCAGGATGGGACAGACCAATCAGCCCCAGCATTTT.

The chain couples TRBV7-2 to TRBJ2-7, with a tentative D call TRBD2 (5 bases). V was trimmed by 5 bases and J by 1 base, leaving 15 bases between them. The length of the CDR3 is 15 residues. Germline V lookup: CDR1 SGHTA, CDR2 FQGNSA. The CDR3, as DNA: TGTGCCAGCAGCCTCGCATCCGGGGAATCCTACGAGCAGTACTTC. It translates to CASSLASGESYEQYF.

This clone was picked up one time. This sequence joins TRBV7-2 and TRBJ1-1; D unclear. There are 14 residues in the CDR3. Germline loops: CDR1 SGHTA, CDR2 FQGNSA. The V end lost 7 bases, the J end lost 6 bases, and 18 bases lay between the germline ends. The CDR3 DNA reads TGTGCCAGCACCTCTCGGGTTGGGAGTGCTGAAGCTTTCTTT. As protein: CASTSRVGSAEAFF. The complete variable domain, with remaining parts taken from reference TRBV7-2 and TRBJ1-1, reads GAGVSQSPSNKVTEKGKDVELRCDPISGHTALYWYRQSLGQGLEFLIYFQGNSAPDKSGLPSDRFSAERTGGSVSTLTIQRTQQEDSAVYLCASTSRVGSAEAFFGQGTRLTVV.

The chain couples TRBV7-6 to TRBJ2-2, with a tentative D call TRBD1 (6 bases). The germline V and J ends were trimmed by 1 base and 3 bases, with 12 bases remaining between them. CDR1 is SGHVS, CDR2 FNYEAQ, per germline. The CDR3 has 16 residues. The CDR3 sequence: CASSLVRQAYTGELFF. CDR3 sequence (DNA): TGTGCCAGCAGCTTAGTCCGACAGGCCTACACCGGGGAGCTGTTTTTT.

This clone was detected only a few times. The CDR3 loop reads CASSLGGQGDEKLFF. In DNA form, the CDR3 reads TGTGCCAGCAGCTTGGGGGGACAGGGGGATGAAAAACTGTTTTTT. The V call is TRBV5-4, the J call TRBJ1-4; TRBD1 matches 11 bases. With 0 bases clipped from V and 6 bases from J, the junction kept 1 base outside the gene matches. The V gene's germline CDR1 is SGHNT and CDR2 YYREEE (reference sequence). The CDR3 runs to 15 residues.

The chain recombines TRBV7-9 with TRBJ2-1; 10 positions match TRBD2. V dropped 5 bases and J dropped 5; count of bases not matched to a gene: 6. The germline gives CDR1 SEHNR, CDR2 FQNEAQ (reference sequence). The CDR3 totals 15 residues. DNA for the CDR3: TGTGCCAGCAGCAAAGGGAGCGGGGGGGACAATGAGCAGTTCTTC. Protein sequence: CASSKGSGGDNEQFF.

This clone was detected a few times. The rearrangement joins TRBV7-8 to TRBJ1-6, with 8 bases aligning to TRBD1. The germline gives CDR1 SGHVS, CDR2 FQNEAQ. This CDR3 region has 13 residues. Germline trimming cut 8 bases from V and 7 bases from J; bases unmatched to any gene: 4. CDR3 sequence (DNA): TGTGCCAGCGGACAGGGACAAAATTCACCCCTCCACTTT. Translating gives CASGQGQNSPLHF.

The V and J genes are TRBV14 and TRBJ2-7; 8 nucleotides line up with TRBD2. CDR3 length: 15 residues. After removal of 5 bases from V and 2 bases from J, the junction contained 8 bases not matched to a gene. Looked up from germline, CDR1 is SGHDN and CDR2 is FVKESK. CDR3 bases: TGTGCCAGCAGCAGAACGGGGGGGGTACCCTACGAGCAGTACTTC. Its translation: CASSRTGGVPYEQYF.

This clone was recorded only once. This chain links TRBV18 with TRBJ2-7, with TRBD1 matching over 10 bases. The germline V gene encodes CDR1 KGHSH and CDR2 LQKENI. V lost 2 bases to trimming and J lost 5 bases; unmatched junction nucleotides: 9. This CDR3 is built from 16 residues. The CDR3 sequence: CASSPFLPTGGDEQYF. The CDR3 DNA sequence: TGTGCCAGCTCACCATTCCTCCCGACAGGGGGCGACGAGCAGTACTTC.

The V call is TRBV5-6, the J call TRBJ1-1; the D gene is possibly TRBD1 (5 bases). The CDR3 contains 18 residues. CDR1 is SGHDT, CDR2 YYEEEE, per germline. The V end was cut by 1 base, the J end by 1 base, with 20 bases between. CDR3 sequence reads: CASSLTINRFAGNTEAFF. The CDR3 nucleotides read TGTGCCAGCAGCTTGACAATTAACAGGTTTGCCGGGAACACTGAAGCTTTCTTT.

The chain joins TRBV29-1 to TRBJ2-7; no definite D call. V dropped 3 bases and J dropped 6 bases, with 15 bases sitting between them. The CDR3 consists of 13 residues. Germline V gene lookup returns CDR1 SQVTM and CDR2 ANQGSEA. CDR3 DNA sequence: TGCAGCGTTGAGGGCCCGCTTGGTGGCGAGCAGTACTTC. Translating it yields CSVEGPLGGEQYF.

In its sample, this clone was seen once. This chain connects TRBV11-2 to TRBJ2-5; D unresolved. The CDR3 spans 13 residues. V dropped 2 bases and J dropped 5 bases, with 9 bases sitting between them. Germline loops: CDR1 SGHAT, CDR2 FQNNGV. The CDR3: CASSLTAWETQYF. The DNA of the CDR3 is TGTGCCAGCAGCTTAACAGCATGGGAGACCCAGTACTTC.

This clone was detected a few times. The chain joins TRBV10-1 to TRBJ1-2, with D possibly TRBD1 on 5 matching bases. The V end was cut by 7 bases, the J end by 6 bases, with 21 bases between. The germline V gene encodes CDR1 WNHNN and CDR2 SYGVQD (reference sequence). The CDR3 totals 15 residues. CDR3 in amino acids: CASTALRRDGDGYTF. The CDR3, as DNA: TGCGCCAGCACGGCCCTCCGCAGGGATGGGGATGGCTACACCTTC.

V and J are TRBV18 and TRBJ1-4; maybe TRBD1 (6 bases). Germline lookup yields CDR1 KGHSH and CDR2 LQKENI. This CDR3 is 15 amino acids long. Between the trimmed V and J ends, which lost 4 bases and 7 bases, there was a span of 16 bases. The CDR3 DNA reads TGTGCCAGCTCACAATCAGGGGAGAGTCGTGAAAAACTGTTTTTT. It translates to CASSQSGESREKLFF.

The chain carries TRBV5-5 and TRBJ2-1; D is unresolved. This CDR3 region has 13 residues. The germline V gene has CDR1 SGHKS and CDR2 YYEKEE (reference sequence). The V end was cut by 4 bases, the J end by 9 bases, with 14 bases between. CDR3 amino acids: CASSIPPRGEQFF. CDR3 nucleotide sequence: TGTGCCAGCAGCATACCTCCGAGAGGTGAGCAGTTCTTC.

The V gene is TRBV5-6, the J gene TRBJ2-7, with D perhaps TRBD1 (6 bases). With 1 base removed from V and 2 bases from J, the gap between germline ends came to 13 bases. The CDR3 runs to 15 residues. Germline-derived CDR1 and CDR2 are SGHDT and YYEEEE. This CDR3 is CASSLYDRPAYEQYF. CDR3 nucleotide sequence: TGTGCCAGCAGCTTGTACGACAGGCCTGCCTACGAGCAGTACTTC.

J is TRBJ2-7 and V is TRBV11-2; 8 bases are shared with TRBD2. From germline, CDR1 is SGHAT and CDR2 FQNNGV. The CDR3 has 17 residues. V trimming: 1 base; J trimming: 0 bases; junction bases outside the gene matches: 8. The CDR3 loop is CASSLGVAGYLSYEQYF. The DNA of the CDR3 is TGTGCCAGCAGCTTAGGGGTAGCGGGGTACCTCTCCTACGAGCAGTACTTC.

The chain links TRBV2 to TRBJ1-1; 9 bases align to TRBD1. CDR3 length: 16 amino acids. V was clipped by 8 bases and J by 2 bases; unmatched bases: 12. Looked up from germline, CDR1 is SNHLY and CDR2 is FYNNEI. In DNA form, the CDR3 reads TGTGCCAGCCGAAGCCTCGGACAGGGGCGTAACACTGAAGCTTTCTTT. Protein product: CASRSLGQGRNTEAFF.

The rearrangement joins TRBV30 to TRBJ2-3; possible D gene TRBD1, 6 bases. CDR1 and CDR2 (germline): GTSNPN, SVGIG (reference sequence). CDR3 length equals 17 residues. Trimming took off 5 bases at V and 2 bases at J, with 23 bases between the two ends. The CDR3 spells CAWVPKRTAGYTDTQYF. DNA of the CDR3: TGTGCCTGGGTACCTAAGAGGACAGCAGGATACACAGATACGCAGTATTTT. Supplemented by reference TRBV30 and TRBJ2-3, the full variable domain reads SQTIHQWPATLVQPVGSPLSLECTVEGTSNPNLYWYRQAAGRGLQLLFYSVGIGQISSEVPQNLSASRPQDRQFILSSKKLLLSDSGFYLCAWVPKRTAGYTDTQYFGPGTRLTVL.

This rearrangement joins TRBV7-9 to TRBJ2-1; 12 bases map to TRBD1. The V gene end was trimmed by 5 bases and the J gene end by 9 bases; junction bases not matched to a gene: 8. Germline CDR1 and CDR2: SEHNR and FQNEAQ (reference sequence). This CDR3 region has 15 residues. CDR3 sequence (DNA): TGTGCCAGCAGCCAAGGAGGGACAGGGGGCCGTGAGCAGTTCTTC. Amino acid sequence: CASSQGGTGGREQFF.

The CDR3 loop is CAVDRAGANVLTF. The DNA of the CDR3 is TGCGCCGTTGACAGGGCTGGGGCCAACGTCCTGACTTTC. This chain uses TRBV10-2 with TRBJ2-6; 7 nucleotides align to TRBD1. The V gene end was trimmed by 11 bases and the J gene end by 2 bases; junction bases not matched to a gene: 3. CDR1 and CDR2 from the germline V gene are WSHSY and SAAADI. The CDR3 totals 13 residues.

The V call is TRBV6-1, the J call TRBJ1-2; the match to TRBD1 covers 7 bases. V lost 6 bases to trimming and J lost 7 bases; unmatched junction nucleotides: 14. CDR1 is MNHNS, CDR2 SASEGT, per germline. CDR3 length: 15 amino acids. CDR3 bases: TGTGCCAGCAGCCCAACAGGGGTGGTGTTTCGTGGCTACACCTTC. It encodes CASSPTGVVFRGYTF.

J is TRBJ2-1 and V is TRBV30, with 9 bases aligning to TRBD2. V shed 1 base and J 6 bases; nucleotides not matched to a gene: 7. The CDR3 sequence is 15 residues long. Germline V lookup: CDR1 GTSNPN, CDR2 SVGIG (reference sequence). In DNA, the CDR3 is TGTGCCTGGAGTGCCCCCCAGCGGGGGGTCAATGAGCAGTTCTTC. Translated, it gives CAWSAPQRGVNEQFF.

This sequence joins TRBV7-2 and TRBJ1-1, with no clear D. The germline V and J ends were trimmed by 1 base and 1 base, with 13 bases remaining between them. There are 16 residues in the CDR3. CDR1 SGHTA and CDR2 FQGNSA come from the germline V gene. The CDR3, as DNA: TGTGCCAGCAGCTTAGTTGCCGCGGGTTGGAACACTGAAGCTTTCTTT. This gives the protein CASSLVAAGWNTEAFF.

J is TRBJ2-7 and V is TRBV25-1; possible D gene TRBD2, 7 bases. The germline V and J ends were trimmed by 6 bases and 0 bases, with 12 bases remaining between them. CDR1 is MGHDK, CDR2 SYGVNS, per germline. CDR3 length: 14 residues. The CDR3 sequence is CASRGGAGSYEQYF. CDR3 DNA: TGTGCCAGCAGGGGGGGGGCGGGCTCCTACGAGCAGTACTTC.

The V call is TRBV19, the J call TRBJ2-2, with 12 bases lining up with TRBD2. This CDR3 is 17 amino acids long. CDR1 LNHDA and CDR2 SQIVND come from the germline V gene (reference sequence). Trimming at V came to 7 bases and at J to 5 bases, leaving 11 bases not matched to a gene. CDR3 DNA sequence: TGTGCCAGTACCCGAAGGGCTAGCGGGAGGGAAACCGGGGAGCTGTTTTTT. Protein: CASTRRASGRETGELFF.

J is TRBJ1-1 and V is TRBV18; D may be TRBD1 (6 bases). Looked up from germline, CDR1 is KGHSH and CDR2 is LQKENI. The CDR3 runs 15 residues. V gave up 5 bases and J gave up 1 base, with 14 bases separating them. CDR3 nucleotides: TGTGCCAGCTCATTGGGTGGGGGCGCGAACACTGAAGCTTTCTTT. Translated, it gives CASSLGGGANTEAFF.